Listed below are T cell receptor beta chains from one sample, sequenced in a study of pediatric ulcerative colitis. The protocol was immunoSEQ multiplex PCR, while the TCRdb copy is restricted to in-frame clones and leaves out a portion. The sample lists 20,000 to 25,000 clones; 55% to 75% were seen once. Sequenced sample: gut tissue. The source is a boy aged 5-17 years with severe ulcerative colitis. Both conserved end residues are part of each CDR3.

J gene	CDR3 length	V gene	CDR3 protein
TRBJ1-2	12	TRBV2	CASRDNNYGYTF
TRBJ2-1	16	TRBV5-4	CASSLAPLAGYNEQFF
TRBJ2-3	16	TRBV4-3	CASSPWSGRAFDTQYF
TRBJ2-1	19	TRBV11-3	CASSLDPGLAGSSYNEQFF
TRBJ2-1	15	TRBV4-3	CASSQGSGAYNEQFF
TRBJ2-1	17	TRBV4-2	CASSPEPSGSLYNEQFF
TRBJ2-1	15	TRBV27	CASSLSTSGSNEQFF
TRBJ2-1	15	TRBV11-2	CASSTEDSLRNEQFF
TRBJ1-2	15	TRBV6-1	CASSEVPGLNYGYTF
TRBJ1-5	15	TRBV6-6	CASSSPGQGYQPQHF
TRBJ1-1	14	TRBV7-6	CASSLEMGQTEAFF
TRBJ1-5	13	TRBV6-5	CASSYTGDQPQHF
TRBJ2-2	16	TRBV7-6	CASSGGPSGRIGELFF
TRBJ2-1	15	TRBV29-1	CSVEGASGRVYEQFF